The entry below describes one T cell receptor (beta chain). Per the study methods: Using reference gene primer amplification, nucleated cell counts were estimated. The assay was immunoSEQ multiplex PCR, and TCRdb's table has in-frame clones only and misses some. That table is the source of V, J and clone size, and D and trimming were worked out from the DNA. The data hold roughly 200,000 clones, with around 80% observed a single time. This sample is drawn from a study of blood T cell repertoires in COVID-19. Study summary: PBMCs, B-cell-depleted T cells, or T cells were the source of the cDNA or gDNA that made up the material.

Sequenced input: peripheral blood. The receptor was isolated from a middle-aged man with acute or convalescent COVID-19.

The CDR3 loop is CASRRLAGEVGELFF. The CDR3 nucleotides read TGTGCCAGCAGGCGACTAGCGGGAGAGGTCGGGGAGCTGTTTTTT. V usage is TRBV7-2 and J usage is TRBJ2-2; TRBD2 matches 12 bases. The CDR3 has 15 amino acids. V lost 6 bases and J lost 7; bases outside the gene matches: 6. Germline assignment: CDR1 SGHTA and CDR2 FQGNSA.